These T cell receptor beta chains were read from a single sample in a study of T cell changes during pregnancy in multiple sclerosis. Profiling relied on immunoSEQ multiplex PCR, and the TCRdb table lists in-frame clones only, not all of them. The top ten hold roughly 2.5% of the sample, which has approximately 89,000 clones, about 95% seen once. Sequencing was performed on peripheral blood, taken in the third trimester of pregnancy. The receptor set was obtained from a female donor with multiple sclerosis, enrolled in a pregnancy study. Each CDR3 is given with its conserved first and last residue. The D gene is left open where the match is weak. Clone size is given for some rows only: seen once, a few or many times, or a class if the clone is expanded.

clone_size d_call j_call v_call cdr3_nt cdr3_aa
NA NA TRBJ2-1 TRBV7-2 TGTGCCAGCAGCTCCCCCTACGGGGAACGAGGGAATGAGCAGTTCTTC CASSSPYGERGNEQFF
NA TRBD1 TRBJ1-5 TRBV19 TGTGCCAGTAGTAAGCCCCCCGCCAAAAGGACAGGGACCCGGAATCAGCCCCAGCATTTT CASSKPPAKRTGTRNQPQHF
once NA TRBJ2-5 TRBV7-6 TGTGCCAGCAGCCAACCGACTAGTAAGGAGACCCAGTACTTC CASSQPTSKETQYF
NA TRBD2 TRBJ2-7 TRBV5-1 TGCGCCAGCAGCTACGGTAGCGGGCCGGTATACGAGCAGTACTTC CASSYGSGPVYEQYF
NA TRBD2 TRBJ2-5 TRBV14 TGTGCCAGCAGCCGTAGCGGGGGGGCTGTCACGGAGACCCAGTACTTC CASSRSGGAVTETQYF
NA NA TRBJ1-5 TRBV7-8 TGTGCCAGCAGCCAGTCAAGGGGCACGGGCAATCAGCCCCAGCATTTT CASSQSRGTGNQPQHF
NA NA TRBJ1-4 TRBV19 TGTGCCAGTACCCCGGAGACTGCAACTAATGAAAAACTGTTTTTT CASTPETATNEKLFF
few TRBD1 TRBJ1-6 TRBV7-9 TGTGCCAGCAGCAGACCGGGACAGGGGGTTAATTCACCCCTCCACTTT CASSRPGQGVNSPLHF
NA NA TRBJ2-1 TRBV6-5 TGTGCCAGCAGTTACAGGCAGGGGCGCTACAATGAGCAGTTCTTC CASSYRQGRYNEQFF
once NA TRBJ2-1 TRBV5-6 TGTGCCAGCAGCTTGGCCAACAGGGAAAGCTCCTACAATGAGCAGTTCTTC CASSLANRESSYNEQFF
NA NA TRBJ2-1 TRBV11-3 TGTGCCAGCAGCTTAGATTTCGGTATGGTCAATGAGCAGTTCTTC CASSLDFGMVNEQFF
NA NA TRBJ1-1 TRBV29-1 TGCAGCGTACCCGGGGGGGGCATAGGAGCTTTCTTT CSVPGGGIGAFF